One and the same sample provided the 3 T cell receptor beta chains below, sequenced in a study of technical replicates of blood from several donors. Assay: immunoSEQ multiplex PCR; the TCRdb copy retains only in-frame clones and omits some. The sample holds about 68,000 clones, under 98% seen once. Sequencing was performed on T cells isolated from PBMCs. These receptors were obtained from a human donor in good health.

The chain couples TRBV27 to TRBJ2-7; a possible D gene is TRBD2 (7 bases). The CDR3 length is 12 residues. Trimming shortened V by 6 bases and J by 13 bases, and 19 bases separated the two germline ends. The germline V gene has CDR1 MNHEY and CDR2 SMNVEV (reference sequence). CDR3 sequence: CASSLQGGLLYF. For the CDR3, the DNA is TGTGCCAGCAGCCTACAGGGAGGGCTCCTTTACTTC.

This chain uses TRBV7-9 with TRBJ2-5; 7 bases line up with TRBD1. The CDR3 consists of 15 residues. Looked up from germline, CDR1 is SEHNR and CDR2 is FQNEAQ (reference sequence). V dropped 5 bases and J dropped 4; count of bases not matched to a gene: 10. CDR3 nucleotides: TGTGCCAGCAGCCTATTACAGGGGACAAGAGAGACCCAGTACTTC. As protein: CASSLLQGTRETQYF.

The CDR3 protein is CASGVQGAHGNTIYF. CDR3 in DNA: TGTGCCAGCGGCGTACAGGGGGCTCATGGAAACACCATATATTTT. The genes are TRBV2 and TRBJ1-3, with 9 bases aligning to TRBD1. The V and J ends lost 8 bases and 3 bases, in that order; junction bases with no gene match: 8. In germline, CDR1 is SNHLY, CDR2 FYNNEI. This CDR3 spans 15 amino acids.